A selection of T cell receptor beta chains follows, all from one sample in a study of blood T cell repertoires in COVID-19. Profiled with immunoSEQ multiplex PCR; TCRdb holds only in-frame clones, not every one. The sample holds around 130,000 clones; over 80% are singletons and the top ten take over 3%. Sequenced: PBMCs or T cells enriched from blood (not recorded which). These receptors were collected from a woman aged 25 to 39 who had recovered from COVID-19. CDR3s include the opening cysteine and the closing phenylalanine or tryptophan. The D gene is left open where the match is weak. Expanded clones get a size class; other rows say once, few or many, or leave the size out.

-,-,TRBV4-3,TRBJ2-7,TGCGCCAGCAGCCAAGGATTGAGAGGCCCCTACGAGCAGTACTTC,CASSQGLRGPYEQYF
-,-,TRBV11-1,TRBJ1-6,TGTGCCAGCAGCTTAAGTTTGGTCCGGAGTTCACCCCTCCACTTT,CASSLSLVRSSPLHF
-,-,TRBV6-1,TRBJ1-2,TGTGCCAGCAGTGAGATTTACAGAAACTATGGCTACACCTTC,CASSEIYRNYGYTF
-,TRBD2,TRBV3-1/TRBV3-2,TRBJ2-2,TGTGCCAGCGGACTAGCGGGGGTAACCGGGGAGCTGTTTTTT,CASGLAGVTGELFF
-,TRBD1,TRBV10-3,TRBJ2-3,TGTGCCATCAGTGAGTCCTCCGGGACAGGGCTGCATACGCAGTATTTT,CAISESSGTGLHTQYF
-,TRBD1,TRBV2,TRBJ1-5,TGTGCCAGCAGGGGACAGCTTACTAGCAATCAGCCCCAGCATTTT,CASRGQLTSNQPQHF
-,TRBD1,TRBV27,TRBJ1-1,TGTGCCAGCACTCCCCTAGGGACAGGGGGCACTGAAGCTTTCTTT,CASTPLGTGGTEAFF
-,-,TRBV6-6,TRBJ2-3,TGTGCCAGCAGTTACTCCTCCCCGGATACGCAGTATTTT,CASSYSSPDTQYF
-,TRBD1,TRBV4-1,TRBJ1-5,TGCGCCAGCAGCCCAGACAGGGGGCGCGGCAATCAGCCCCAGCATTTT,CASSPDRGRGNQPQHF
-,-,TRBV19,TRBJ1-1,TGTGCCAGTAGCCGGGTGTCCCGGGCTGAAGCTTTCTTT,CASSRVSRAEAFF
once,-,TRBV15,TRBJ1-2,TGTGCCACCAGCAGAGAACATAGCCGTAACTATGGCTACACCTTC,CATSREHSRNYGYTF
-,TRBD1,TRBV6-6,TRBJ1-5,TGTGCCAGCAGTCAAGACAGGGGAAGACAGCCCCAGCATTTT,CASSQDRGRQPQHF
-,TRBD1,TRBV30,TRBJ1-1,TGTGCCGGAAGACAGGGACCGAACACTGAAGCTTTCTTT,CAGRQGPNTEAFF
-,-,TRBV7-3,TRBJ1-6,TGTGCCAGCGCCCCGCGGGGCTCCTATAATTCACCCCTCCACTTT,CASAPRGSYNSPLHF
-,-,TRBV7-2,TRBJ2-2,TGTGCCAGCAGCTCCCGACAGCTAAACACCGGGGAGCTGTTTTTT,CASSSRQLNTGELFF
-,-,TRBV2,TRBJ2-3,TGTGCCAGCAGTTCAAGGGGGGGACTTAGCACAGATACGCAGTATTTT,CASSSRGGLSTDTQYF
-,-,TRBV7-9,TRBJ1-4,TGTGCCAGCAGCTTAATCCGGGGGGGAAGTGAAAAACTGTTTTTT,CASSLIRGGSEKLFF
-,TRBD1,TRBV2,TRBJ1-1,TGTGCCAGCAATTGGGACAGGGAGGACACTGAAGCTTTCTTT,CASNWDREDTEAFF
-,-,TRBV28,TRBJ2-2,TGTGCCAGCAGTTCTCAGGGAATCGGGGAGCTGTTTTTT,CASSSQGIGELFF
-,-,TRBV28,TRBJ1-5,TGTGCCAGCAGTTTAAGCCATCAGCCCCAGCATTTT,CASSLSHQPQHF
-,TRBD1,TRBV30,TRBJ1-1,TGTGCCTGGAAGTTGGGGGACAGGGTAATGAACACTGAAGCTTTCTTT,CAWKLGDRVMNTEAFF
-,-,TRBV7-9,TRBJ1-4,TGTGCCAGCAGCGGACAACAGGGCGCGGGTGAAAAACTGTTTTTT,CASSGQQGAGEKLFF
-,TRBD2,TRBV28,TRBJ2-7,TGTGCCAGCACCCCTAGCGGGAGGCTTTCCTACGAGCAGTACTTC,CASTPSGRLSYEQYF
-,TRBD1,TRBV5-1,TRBJ2-3,TGCGCCAGCAGCTTGGGGTCTTATACAGGGGGCGCATCAGATACGCAGTATTTT,CASSLGSYTGGASDTQYF
-,TRBD1,TRBV5-6,TRBJ1-3,TGTGCCAGCAGAAGCAGGGGGCATGGAAACACCATATATTTT,CASRSRGHGNTIYF
-,-,TRBV5-6,TRBJ1-2,TGTGCCAGCAGCTTGGGGAGCCGCGATATCTATGGCTACACCTTC,CASSLGSRDIYGYTF
-,-,TRBV5-6,TRBJ1-3,TGTGCCAGCAGCTTTTTTACAGGGAAGGCTGGAAACACCATATATTTT,CASSFFTGKAGNTIYF
-,TRBD2,TRBV5-4,TRBJ2-2,TGTGCCAGCAGCGGGGGGACGGGAGGGACGACCGGGGAGCTGTTTTTT,CASSGGTGGTTGELFF
-,-,TRBV4-3,TRBJ2-1,TGCGCCAGCAGCCAAGGGCTGGGACATTTGAACAATGAGCAGTTCTTC,CASSQGLGHLNNEQFF
-,-,TRBV19,TRBJ2-6,TGTGCCAGTAGTACCACAGGGATTGCTGGGGCCAACGTCCTGACTTTC,CASSTTGIAGANVLTF
-,TRBD2,TRBV7-3,TRBJ2-1,TGTGCCAGCAGCTTAAGATTGACTAGCGGGACCAATGAGCAGTTCTTC,CASSLRLTSGTNEQFF
-,TRBD2,TRBV5-1,TRBJ2-3,TGCGCCAGCAGCCCGGGACTAGCGGGAGGCCGTGCTAGCACAGATACGCAGTATTTT,CASSPGLAGGRASTDTQYF
-,-,TRBV5-4,TRBJ1-4,TGTGCCAGCAGCCTTGGTACTGCTAATGAAAAACTGTTTTTT,CASSLGTANEKLFF
few,-,TRBV6-4,TRBJ1-6,TGTGCCAGCAGTGACTCATGGGGGACTGGCTCACCCCTCCACTTT,CASSDSWGTGSPLHF
few,-,TRBV27,TRBJ1-1,TGTGCCAGCAGTTCCCCGACTCGGAACACTGAAGCTTTCTTT,CASSSPTRNTEAFF
-,TRBD1,TRBV6-6,TRBJ1-5,TGTGCCAGCAGTCGGACAGGGGGCGCTTCCGATAGCAATCAGCCCCAGCATTTT,CASSRTGGASDSNQPQHF
once,-,TRBV7-5,TRBJ2-7,TGTGTCCCTAGGGGGTCAAGTGCCCTTATCTCCTACGAGCAGTACTTC,CVPRGSSALISYEQYF
few,-,TRBV7-2,TRBJ2-3,TGTGCCAGCAGCTTAGGCAACGCCGAGACTAGATCCCCAGATACGCAGTATTTT,CASSLGNAETRSPDTQYF
-,-,TRBV7-8,TRBJ2-2,TGTGCCAGCAGCTTAGTTGAAGCGTTTCGTTCCGGCGGGGAGCTGTTTTTT,CASSLVEAFRSGGELFF
-,TRBD2,TRBV3-1/TRBV3-2,TRBJ2-2,TGTGCCAGCAGCCGCCAAAGCGGGATGTCGAACACCGGGGAGCTGTTTTTT,CASSRQSGMSNTGELFF
-,TRBD1,TRBV5-1,TRBJ1-1,TGCGCCAGCAGCTTGCGGGACAGGGAGCTTATGAACACTGAAGCTTTCTTT,CASSLRDRELMNTEAFF
once,-,TRBV7-6,TRBJ2-5,TGTGCCAGCAGCGGCGCGCGGCAAGAGACCCAGTACTTC,CASSGARQETQYF
-,TRBD2,TRBV4-2,TRBJ2-2,TGTGCCAGCAGCCAAGATTGGGGGACTAGCGCTTCGATATGGACCGGGGAGCTGTTTTTT,CASSQDWGTSASIWTGELFF
-,-,TRBV28,TRBJ2-2,TGTGCCAGCAGACCGCAGGGAAACACCGGGGAGCTGTTTTTT,CASRPQGNTGELFF
-,-,TRBV7-9,TRBJ1-1,TGTGCCAGCACCTACCTAGTCGGTGAAGCTTTCTTT,CASTYLVGEAFF
-,-,TRBV3-1/TRBV3-2,TRBJ1-2,TGTGCCAGCAGCCCCTATAGGAACAGGGAGATCGGTGGCTACACCTTC,CASSPYRNREIGGYTF
-,TRBD2,TRBV10-3,TRBJ2-7,TGTGCCATCAGAGGGACTAGCGGGAGAGGGGGGTACGAGCAGTACTTC,CAIRGTSGRGGYEQYF
-,-,TRBV11-3,TRBJ2-4,TGTGCCAGCAGCTCTCTAGCGCCCTCAGCGAACATTCAGTACTTC,CASSSLAPSANIQYF